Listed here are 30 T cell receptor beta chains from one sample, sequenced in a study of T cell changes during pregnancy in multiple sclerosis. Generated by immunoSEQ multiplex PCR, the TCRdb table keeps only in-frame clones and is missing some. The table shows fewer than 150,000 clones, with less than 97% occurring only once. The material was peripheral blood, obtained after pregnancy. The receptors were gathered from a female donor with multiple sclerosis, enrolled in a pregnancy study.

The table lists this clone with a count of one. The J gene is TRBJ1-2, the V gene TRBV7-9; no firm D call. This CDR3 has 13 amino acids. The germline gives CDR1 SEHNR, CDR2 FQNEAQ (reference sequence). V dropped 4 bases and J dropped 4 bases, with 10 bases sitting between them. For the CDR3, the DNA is TGTGCCAGCAGCTCACCCGACTCCTATGGCTACACCTTC. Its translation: CASSSPDSYGYTF.

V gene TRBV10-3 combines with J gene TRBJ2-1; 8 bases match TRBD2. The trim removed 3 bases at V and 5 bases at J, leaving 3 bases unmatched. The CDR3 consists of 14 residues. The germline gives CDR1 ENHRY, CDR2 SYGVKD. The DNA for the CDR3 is TGTGCCATCAGTGATTTTAGCGGGAACAATGAGCAGTTCTTC. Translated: CAISDFSGNNEQFF.

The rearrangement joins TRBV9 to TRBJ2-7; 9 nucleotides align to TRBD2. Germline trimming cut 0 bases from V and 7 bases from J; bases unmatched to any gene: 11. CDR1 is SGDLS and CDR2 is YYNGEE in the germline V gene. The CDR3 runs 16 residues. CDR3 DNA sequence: TGTGCCAGCAGCGTAGGGGTTGCTAGCGGGAATGAGGAGCAGTACTTC. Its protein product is CASSVGVASGNEEQYF.

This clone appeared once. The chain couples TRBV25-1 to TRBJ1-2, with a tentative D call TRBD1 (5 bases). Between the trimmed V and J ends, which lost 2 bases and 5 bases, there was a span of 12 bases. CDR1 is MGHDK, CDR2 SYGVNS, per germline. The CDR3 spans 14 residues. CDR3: CASSERGVRYGYTF. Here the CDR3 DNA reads TGTGCCAGCAGTGAACGGGGGGTGAGGTATGGCTACACCTTC.

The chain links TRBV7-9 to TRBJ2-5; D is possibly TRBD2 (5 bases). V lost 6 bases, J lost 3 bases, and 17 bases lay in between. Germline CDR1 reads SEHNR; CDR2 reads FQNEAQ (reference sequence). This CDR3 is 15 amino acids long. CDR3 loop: CASSSERVKKETQYF. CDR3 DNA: TGTGCCAGCAGTTCGGAGAGGGTAAAGAAAGAGACCCAGTACTTC.

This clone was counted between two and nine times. CDR3 in amino acids: CASSPRQGSRPQHF. The DNA of the CDR3 is TGTGCCAGCTCACCCAGACAGGGTTCGCGGCCCCAGCATTTT. The chain links TRBV18 to TRBJ1-5; 7 bases match TRBD1. V lost 3 bases to trimming and J lost 9 bases; unmatched junction nucleotides: 8. The V gene's germline CDR1 is KGHSH and CDR2 LQKENI. The CDR3 is 14 amino acids.

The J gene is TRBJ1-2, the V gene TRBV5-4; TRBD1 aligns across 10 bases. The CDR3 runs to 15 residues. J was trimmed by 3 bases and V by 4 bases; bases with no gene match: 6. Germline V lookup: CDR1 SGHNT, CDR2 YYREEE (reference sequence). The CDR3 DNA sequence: TGTGCCAGCAGCCGAGGAGGACAGGGGGACTATGGCTACACCTTC. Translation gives CASSRGGQGDYGYTF.

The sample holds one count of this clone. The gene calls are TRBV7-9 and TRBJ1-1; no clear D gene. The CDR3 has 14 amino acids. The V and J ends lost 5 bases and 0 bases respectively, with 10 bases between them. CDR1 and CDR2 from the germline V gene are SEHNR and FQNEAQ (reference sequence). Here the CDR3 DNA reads TGTGCCAGCAGCCTCCGGGAATTGAACACTGAAGCTTTCTTT. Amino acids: CASSLRELNTEAFF.

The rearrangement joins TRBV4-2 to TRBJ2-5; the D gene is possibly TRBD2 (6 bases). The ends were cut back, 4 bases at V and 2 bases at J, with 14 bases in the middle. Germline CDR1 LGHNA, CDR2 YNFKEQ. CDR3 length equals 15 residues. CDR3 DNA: TGTGCCAGCAGCCTACGCCATGGAGGGCAAGAGACCCAGTACTTC. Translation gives CASSLRHGGQETQYF.

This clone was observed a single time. The CDR3 protein is CASRTGGNMNTGELFF. For the CDR3, the DNA is TGTGCCAGTAGGACGGGCGGGAATATGAACACCGGGGAGCTGTTTTTT. J is TRBJ2-2 and V is TRBV19, with TRBD2 as a possible D gene (6 bases). Deletions cut 6 bases from V and 1 base from J, with 15 bases between. The CDR3 covers 16 residues. Germline CDR1 LNHDA, CDR2 SQIVND (reference sequence).

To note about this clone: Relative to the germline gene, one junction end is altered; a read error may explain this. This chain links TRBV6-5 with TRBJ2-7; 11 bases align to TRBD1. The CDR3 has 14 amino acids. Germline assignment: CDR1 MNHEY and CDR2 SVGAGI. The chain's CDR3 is CASSYSGTGGSPHF. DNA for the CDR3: TGTGCCAGCAGTTACTCCGGGACAGGGGGTTCCCCACATTTC.

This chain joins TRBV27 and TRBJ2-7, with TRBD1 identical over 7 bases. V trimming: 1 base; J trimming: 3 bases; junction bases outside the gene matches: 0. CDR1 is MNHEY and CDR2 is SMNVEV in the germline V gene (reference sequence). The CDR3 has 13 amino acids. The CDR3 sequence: CASSLYRGYEQYF. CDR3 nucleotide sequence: TGTGCCAGCAGTTTATACAGGGGCTACGAGCAGTACTTC.

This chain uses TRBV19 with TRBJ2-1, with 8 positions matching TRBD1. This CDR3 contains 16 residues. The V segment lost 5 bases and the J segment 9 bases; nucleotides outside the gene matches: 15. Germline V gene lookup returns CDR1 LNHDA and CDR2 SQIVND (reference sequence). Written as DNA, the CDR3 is TGTGCCAGTAGTTACTTAGGGACAGGCCCCTATCTTGAGCAGTTCTTC. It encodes CASSYLGTGPYLEQFF.

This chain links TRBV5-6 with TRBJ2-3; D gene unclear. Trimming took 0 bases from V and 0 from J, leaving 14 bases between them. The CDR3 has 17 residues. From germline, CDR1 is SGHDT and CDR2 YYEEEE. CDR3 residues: CASSLGELRLSTDTQYF. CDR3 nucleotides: TGTGCCAGCAGCTTGGGAGAGCTGCGGCTTAGCACAGATACGCAGTATTTT.

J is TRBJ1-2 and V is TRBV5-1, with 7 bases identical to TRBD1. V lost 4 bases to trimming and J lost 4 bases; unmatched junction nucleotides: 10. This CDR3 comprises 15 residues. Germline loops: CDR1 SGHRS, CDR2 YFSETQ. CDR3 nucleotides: TGCGCCAGCAGCCTAGGGACAGTGAGGGCCTATGGCTACACCTTC. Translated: CASSLGTVRAYGYTF.

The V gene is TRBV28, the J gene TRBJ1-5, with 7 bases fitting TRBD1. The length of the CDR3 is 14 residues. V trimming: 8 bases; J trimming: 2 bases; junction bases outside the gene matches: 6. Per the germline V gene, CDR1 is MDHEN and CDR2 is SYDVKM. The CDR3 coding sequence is TGTGCCAGCTTAGGGGGCGCGGGCAATCAGCCCCAGCATTTT. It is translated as CASLGGAGNQPQHF.

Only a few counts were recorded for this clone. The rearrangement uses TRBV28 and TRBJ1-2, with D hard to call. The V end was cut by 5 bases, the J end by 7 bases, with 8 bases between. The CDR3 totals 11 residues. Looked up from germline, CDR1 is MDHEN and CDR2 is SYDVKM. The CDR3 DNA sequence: TGTGCCAGCAGTGGAGTCCTTGGCTACACCTTC. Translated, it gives CASSGVLGYTF.

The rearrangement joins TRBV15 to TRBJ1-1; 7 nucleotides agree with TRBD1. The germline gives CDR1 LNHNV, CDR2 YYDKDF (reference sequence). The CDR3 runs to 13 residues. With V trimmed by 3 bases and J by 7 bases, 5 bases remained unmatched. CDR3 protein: CATSSRGFLEAFF. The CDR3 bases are TGTGCCACCAGCAGCAGGGGGTTTCTTGAAGCTTTCTTT.

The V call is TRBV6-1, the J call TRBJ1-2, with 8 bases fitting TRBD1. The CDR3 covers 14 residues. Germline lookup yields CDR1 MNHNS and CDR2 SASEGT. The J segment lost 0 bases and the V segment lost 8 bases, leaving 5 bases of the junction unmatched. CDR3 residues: CASHGQGANYGYTF. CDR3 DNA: TGTGCCAGCCACGGACAGGGTGCTAACTATGGCTACACCTTC.

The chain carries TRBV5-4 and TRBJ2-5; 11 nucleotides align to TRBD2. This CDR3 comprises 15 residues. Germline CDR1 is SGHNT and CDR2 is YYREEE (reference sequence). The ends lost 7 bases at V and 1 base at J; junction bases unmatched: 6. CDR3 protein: CASFLAGGFQETQYF. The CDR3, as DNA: TGTGCCAGCTTCCTAGCGGGAGGATTCCAAGAGACCCAGTACTTC.

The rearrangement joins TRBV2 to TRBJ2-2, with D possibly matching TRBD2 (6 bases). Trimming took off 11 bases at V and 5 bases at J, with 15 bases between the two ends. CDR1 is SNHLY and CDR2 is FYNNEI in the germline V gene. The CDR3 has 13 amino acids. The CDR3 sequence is CAHGAGWTGELFF. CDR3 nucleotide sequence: TGTGCCCACGGGGCGGGATGGACCGGGGAGCTGTTTTTT.

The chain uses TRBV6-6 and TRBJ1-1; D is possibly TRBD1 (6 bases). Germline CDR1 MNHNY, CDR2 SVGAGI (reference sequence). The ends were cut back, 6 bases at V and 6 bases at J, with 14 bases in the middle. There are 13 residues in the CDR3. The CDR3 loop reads CASSFGGGPEAFF. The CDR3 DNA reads TGTGCCAGCAGCTTCGGGGGGGGCCCTGAAGCTTTCTTT.

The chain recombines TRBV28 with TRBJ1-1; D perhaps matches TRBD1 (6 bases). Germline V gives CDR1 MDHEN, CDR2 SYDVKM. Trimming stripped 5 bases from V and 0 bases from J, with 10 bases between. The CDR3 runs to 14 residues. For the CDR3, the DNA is TGTGCCAGCAGTCGGACAGAGATGAACACTGAAGCTTTCTTT. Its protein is CASSRTEMNTEAFF.

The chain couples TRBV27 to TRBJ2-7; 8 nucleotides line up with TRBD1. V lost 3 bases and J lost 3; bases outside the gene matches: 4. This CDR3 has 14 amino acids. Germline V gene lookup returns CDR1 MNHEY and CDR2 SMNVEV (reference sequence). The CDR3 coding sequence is TGTGCCAGCAGTTTTGGGACAGGAAACTACGAGCAGTACTTC. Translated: CASSFGTGNYEQYF.

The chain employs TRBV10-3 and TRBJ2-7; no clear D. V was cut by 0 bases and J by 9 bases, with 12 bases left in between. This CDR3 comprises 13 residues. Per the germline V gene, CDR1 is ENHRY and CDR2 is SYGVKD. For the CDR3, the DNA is TGTGCCATCAGTGAGTCGACTCCCGACCTGCAGTACTTC. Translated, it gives CAISESTPDLQYF.

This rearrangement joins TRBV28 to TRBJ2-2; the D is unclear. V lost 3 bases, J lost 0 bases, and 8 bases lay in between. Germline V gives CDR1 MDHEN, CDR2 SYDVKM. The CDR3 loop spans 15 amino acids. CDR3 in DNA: TGTGCCAGCAGTTTTAGCCTGGCGAACACCGGGGAGCTGTTTTTT. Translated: CASSFSLANTGELFF. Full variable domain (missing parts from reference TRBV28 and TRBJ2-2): DVKVTQSSRYLVKRTGEKVFLECVQDMDHENMFWYRQDPGLGLRLIYFSYDVKMKEKGDIPEGYSVSREKKERFSLILESASTNQTSMYLCASSFSLANTGELFFGEGSRLTVL.

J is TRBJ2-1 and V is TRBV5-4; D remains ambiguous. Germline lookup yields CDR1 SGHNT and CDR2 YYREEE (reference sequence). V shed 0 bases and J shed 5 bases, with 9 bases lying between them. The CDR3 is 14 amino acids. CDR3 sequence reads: CASSLAYDDNEQFF. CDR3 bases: TGTGCCAGCAGCTTGGCCTACGATGACAATGAGCAGTTCTTC.

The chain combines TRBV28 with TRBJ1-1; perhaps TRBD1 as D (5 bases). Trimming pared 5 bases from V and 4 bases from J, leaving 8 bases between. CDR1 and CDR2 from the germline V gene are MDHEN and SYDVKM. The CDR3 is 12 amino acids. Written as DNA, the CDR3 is TGTGCCAGCAGTGACAGTTTCACTGAAGCTTTCTTT. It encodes CASSDSFTEAFF.

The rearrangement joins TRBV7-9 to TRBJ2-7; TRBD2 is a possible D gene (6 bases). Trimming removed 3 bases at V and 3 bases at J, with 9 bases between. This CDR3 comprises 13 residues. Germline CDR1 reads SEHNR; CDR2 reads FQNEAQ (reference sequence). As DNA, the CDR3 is TGTGCCAGCAGCTTGGGACTTCGCTACGAGCAGTACTTC. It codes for CASSLGLRYEQYF.

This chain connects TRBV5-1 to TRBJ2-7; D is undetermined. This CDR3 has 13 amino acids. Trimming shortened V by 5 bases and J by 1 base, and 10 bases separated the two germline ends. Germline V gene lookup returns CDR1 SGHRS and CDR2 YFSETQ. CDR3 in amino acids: CASSTDMSYEQYF. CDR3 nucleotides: TGCGCCAGCAGTACTGATATGTCCTACGAGCAGTACTTC. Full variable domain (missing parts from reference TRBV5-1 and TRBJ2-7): KAGVTQTPRYLIKTRGQQVTLSCSPISGHRSVSWYQQTPGQGLQFLFEYFSETQRNKGNFPGRFSGRQFSNSRSEMNVSTLELGDSALYLCASSTDMSYEQYFGPGTRLTVT.